The 10 T cell receptor beta chains given below trace back to one sample, sequenced in a study of T-cell memory formation after mild COVID-19 (dated by TCRdb to about 2021). Library generation was performed with 5' RACE. The reads were generated on an Illumina NovaSeq 6000. TCRdb itself trimmed the public reads at Q25 with fastp, ran MiXCR and retained productive beta chains. For every CDR3 protein sequence, its rows merge into one entry that carries the most common genes and DNA. The table for this sample lists approximately 300,000 distinct CDR3 sequences; approximately 15% of them were counted only once. The ten biggest clones cover about a fifth of the sample. The sample comprised PBMCs or a T cell subset sorted from them (not recorded which). The source of these receptors is a man aged 18 to 29 who had mild COVID-19 (a few samples of this study predate the infection). The sample titles of this study are shuffled in the database, so cell type and time point are left out; the donor was told from shared clones.

The rearrangement joins TRBV12-3 or TRBV12-4 to TRBJ2-5; 11 bases match TRBD2. Trimming at V came to 4 bases and at J to 4 bases, leaving 5 bases not matched to a gene. This CDR3 contains 15 residues. The CDR3: CASSSPTSGVETQYF. The CDR3 DNA follows: TGTGCCAGCAGTTCACCGACTAGCGGGGTAGAGACCCAGTACTTC.

This clonotype was seen only a few times. The chain uses TRBV7-9 and TRBJ2-3, with 11 bases fitting TRBD2. The germline CDR1 and CDR2 sequences are SEHNR and FQNEAQ (reference sequence). J was trimmed by 5 bases and V by 4 bases; bases with no gene match: 8. This CDR3 comprises 16 residues. CDR3 nucleotides: TGTGCCAGCAGCTCCCTTAGCGGGGGGGCAGAAGATACGCAGTATTTT. It codes for CASSSLSGGAEDTQYF.

This chain links TRBV7-3 with TRBJ2-1; 10 nucleotides line up with TRBD1. CDR1 and CDR2 from the germline V gene are SGHTA and FQGTGA. The trim removed 2 bases at V and 7 bases at J, leaving 5 bases unmatched. This CDR3 contains 15 residues. The CDR3 reads CASSLGDRGPNEQFF. The CDR3 bases are TGTGCCAGCAGCTTAGGTGACAGGGGGCCAAATGAGCAGTTCTTC.

The chain combines TRBV10-3 with TRBJ1-1; D is perhaps TRBD1 (5 bases). Trimming took off 4 bases at V and 1 base at J, with 16 bases between the two ends. Germline V gene data show CDR1 as ENHRY and CDR2 as SYGVKD. The CDR3 covers 16 residues. The CDR3 sequence: CAISVQGGSRNTEAFF. DNA of the CDR3: TGTGCCATCAGTGTCCAGGGAGGCTCAAGGAACACTGAAGCTTTCTTT.

This clonotype was observed a few times. The J gene is TRBJ2-5, the V gene TRBV12-3 or TRBV12-4; TRBD2 matches 12 bases. V lost 5 bases and J lost 1; bases outside the gene matches: 2. This CDR3 comprises 15 residues. The CDR3 region is CASSPSGGVQETQYF. Written as DNA, the CDR3 is TGTGCCAGCAGTCCTAGCGGGGGGGTCCAAGAGACCCAGTACTTC.

The chain employs TRBV3-1 and TRBJ2-2; tentative D call: TRBD1 (7 bases). The CDR3 length is 15 residues. Germline CDR1 LGHDT, CDR2 YNNKEL (reference sequence). V was clipped by 7 bases and J by 7 bases, with 19 bases between them. The CDR3 DNA reads as TGTGCCAGCAACCCTTACCCGCAGGGGGGCGGGGAGCTGTTTTTT. It translates to CASNPYPQGGGELFF. Complete variable domain (other parts from reference TRBV3-1 and TRBJ2-2): DTAVSQTPKYLVTQMGNDKSIKCEQNLGHDTMYWYKQDSKKFLKIMFSYNNKELIINETVPNRFSPKSPDKAHLNLHINSLELGDSAVYFCASNPYPQGGGELFFGEGSRLTVL.

The chain couples TRBV7-2 to TRBJ1-1; no clear D. From germline, CDR1 is SGHTA and CDR2 FQGNSA. V was pared by 3 bases and J by 1 base, with 9 bases between. This CDR3 has 14 residues. The CDR3 reads CASSFGSPNTEAFF. In DNA form, the CDR3 reads TGTGCCAGCAGCTTTGGGTCCCCGAACACTGAAGCTTTCTTT.

V is TRBV5-1 and J is TRBJ2-2; 7 bases fit TRBD1. Germline values: CDR1 SGHRS, CDR2 YFSETQ. Germline trimming cut 0 bases from V and 1 base from J; bases unmatched to any gene: 3. The CDR3 is made up of 16 amino acids. Here the CDR3 DNA reads TGCGCCAGCAGCTTGGTGGGACAGATGAACACCGGGGAGCTGTTTTTT. Its protein is CASSLVGQMNTGELFF.

This clonotype was counted between two and nine times. This chain connects TRBV11-3 to TRBJ2-2; TRBD1 aligns across 9 bases. V dropped 5 bases and J dropped 3; count of bases not matched to a gene: 7. The CDR3 is 16 residues long. CDR1 and CDR2 from the germline V gene are SGHNT and YENEEA. CDR3 DNA: TGTGCCAGCAGCGGAAGGGACAGGGCGGACACCGGGGAGCTGTTTTTT. It specifies CASSGRDRADTGELFF.

This clonotype came up once. The V gene is TRBV2, the J gene TRBJ2-5; TRBD2 matches 12 bases. The ends lost 5 bases at V and 4 bases at J; junction bases unmatched: 17. From germline, CDR1 is SNHLY and CDR2 FYNNEI. The CDR3 extends over 19 amino acids. CDR3 sequence: CASSLTHLLTSGGPETQYF. In nucleotides, the CDR3 is TGTGCCAGCAGTCTAACCCATCTCTTAACTAGCGGGGGGCCAGAGACCCAGTACTTC.